Listed below are T cell receptor beta chains from one sample, sequenced in a study of blood T cell repertoires in COVID-19. Repertoires were generated with immunoSEQ multiplex PCR, while TCRdb's copy carries only in-frame clones and drops some. The table has 110,000 to 150,000 clones, about 86% seen once. Sequencing was done on a sample of peripheral blood. Receptor source: a human donor in a cohort sampled during active COVID-19. CDR3s include the opening cysteine and the closing phenylalanine or tryptophan. D genes are given only for firm matches. A clone size is listed for some rows: how often the clone was seen (once, few, many), or a class if it is expanded.

>few|TRBV28|NA|TRBJ1-5
TGTGCCAGCACCCTTACAGGGACCCAGCATTTT
CASTLTGTQHF
>NA|TRBV3-1/TRBV3-2|TRBD1|TRBJ1-5
TGTGCCAGCAGCCCGACAGGGGGCAACCAGCCCCAGCATTTT
CASSPTGGNQPQHF
>NA|TRBV3-1/TRBV3-2|TRBD1|TRBJ2-3
TGTGCCAGCAGCCAAGTCTTAGGACAGGGGATTTCAGATACGCAGTATTTT
CASSQVLGQGISDTQYF
>NA|TRBV19|NA|TRBJ2-3
TGTGCCAGCGACGCGGGGAGTACAGATACGCAGTATTTT
CASDAGSTDTQYF
>once|TRBV9|TRBD2|TRBJ2-1
TGTGCCAGCAGCGTAAGAGCGGGGGGGCAAAATGAGCAGTTCTTC
CASSVRAGGQNEQFF
>NA|TRBV3-1/TRBV3-2|NA|TRBJ1-2
TGTGCCAGCAGCCTTAAGGACAGCTATGGCTACACCTTC
CASSLKDSYGYTF
>once|TRBV9|TRBD1|TRBJ1-2
TGTGCCAGCAGCGTAGGAGGGGGACAGAGCTATGGCTACACCTTC
CASSVGGGQSYGYTF
>NA|TRBV28|TRBD2|TRBJ2-5
TGTGCCAGCAGTCCCCTGGGCGGGGGGGTCCGAGAGACCCAGTACTTC
CASSPLGGGVRETQYF
>NA|TRBV5-6|NA|TRBJ1-6
TGTGCCAGCAGCCCCCGAGGGAGACACAACAATTCACCCCTCCACTTT
CASSPRGRHNNSPLHF
>NA|TRBV14|TRBD1|TRBJ1-6
TGTGCCAGCAGCCGGGACAGGGGCGGAAGTCGTAATTCACCCCTCCACTTT
CASSRDRGGSRNSPLHF
>NA|TRBV28|NA|TRBJ1-2
TGTGCCAGCAGTTCACACCGTGGCTACACCTTC
CASSSHRGYTF
>NA|TRBV4-1|TRBD2|TRBJ2-7
TGCGCCAGCAGCTACCCGGCAGCGGGGGGCCCCGAGCAGTACTTC
CASSYPAAGGPEQYF